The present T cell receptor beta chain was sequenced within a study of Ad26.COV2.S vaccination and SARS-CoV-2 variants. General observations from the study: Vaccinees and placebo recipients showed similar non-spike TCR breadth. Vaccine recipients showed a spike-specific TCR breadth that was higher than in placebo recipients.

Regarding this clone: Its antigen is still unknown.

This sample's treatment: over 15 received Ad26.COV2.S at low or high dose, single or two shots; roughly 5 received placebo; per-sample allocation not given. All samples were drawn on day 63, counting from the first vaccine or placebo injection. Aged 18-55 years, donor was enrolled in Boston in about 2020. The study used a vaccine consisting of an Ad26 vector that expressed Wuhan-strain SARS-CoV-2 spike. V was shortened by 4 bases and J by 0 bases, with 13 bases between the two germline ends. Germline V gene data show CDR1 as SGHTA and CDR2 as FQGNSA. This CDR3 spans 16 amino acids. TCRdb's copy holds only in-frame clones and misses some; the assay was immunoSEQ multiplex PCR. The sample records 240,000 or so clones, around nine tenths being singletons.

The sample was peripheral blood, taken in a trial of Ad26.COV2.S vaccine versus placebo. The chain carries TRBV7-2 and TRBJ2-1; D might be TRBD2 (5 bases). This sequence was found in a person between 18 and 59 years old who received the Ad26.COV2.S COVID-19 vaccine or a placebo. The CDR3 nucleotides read TGTGCCAGCAGCTCCTCGAGGGCCAGCTCCTACAATGAGCAGTTCTTC. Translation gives CASSSSRASSYNEQFF.